This note documents a single TCR beta chain sequence. These data originate in a study of blood T cell repertoires in COVID-19. Study background: PBMCs, B-cell-depleted T cells, or T cells were the source of the cDNA or gDNA that made up the material.

Original processing methods: It was from reference gene primer amplification that nucleated cell counts were estimated. Profiled with immunoSEQ multiplex PCR; TCRdb holds only in-frame clones, not every one. Clone size and the V and J calls come from that table; the DNA yielded D and trimming. This table has about 140,000 clones, 88% appearing once. Germline V CDR1 and CDR2: PRHDT, FYEKMQ (reference sequence). CDR3 length: 14 amino acids. V lost 5 bases, J lost 2 bases, and 11 bases lay in between. Sequencing was done on a sample of peripheral blood. This chain links TRBV13 with TRBJ2-3, with D possibly TRBD2 on 5 matching bases. The receptor's source is a man aged 65 to 79 with acute or convalescent COVID-19. CDR3 coding DNA: TGTGCCAGCAGCCCGAAGCGGAACACAGATACGCAGTATTTT. Encoded protein: CASSPKRNTDTQYF.